Listed here is a single T cell receptor beta chain. The sample is drawn from a study of blood T cells in healthy people across ages. For the second PCR, which ran for about 6 to 11 cycles, a sample-barcoded 5' primer and a J-beta primer mix were used. One entry per CDR3 protein results from TCRdb running MiXCR on the 5' RACE reads. Among approximately 730,000 distinct CDR3 sequences, approximately 43% were seen once, and the ten largest hold roughly 19%. Germline CDR1 WNHNN, CDR2 SYGVQD (reference sequence). This CDR3 has 15 residues. Trimming took 7 bases from V and 7 from J; bases not matched to a gene: 12.

The TCR originated in a woman aged 60-75 years in good health. J is TRBJ2-7 and V is TRBV10-1; 11 nucleotides match TRBD2. Input material: blood. CDR3 sequence reads: CASKGLAVTHNEQYF. The CDR3 DNA sequence: TGCGCCAGCAAGGGACTAGCGGTGACCCACAATGAGCAGTACTTC.